The next 20 T cell receptor beta chains were all read from a single sample in a study of blood T cell repertoires in COVID-19. Some clones are missing from TCRdb's copy, which holds only in-frame ones; the method was immunoSEQ multiplex PCR. Of 130,000 to 150,000 clones in the sample, around three quarters are singletons; the top ten hold under 4.5%. Sequenced material: peripheral blood. Receptors originate from a man aged 60-69 years with acute or convalescent COVID-19.

This sequence joins TRBV28 and TRBJ1-5; no definite D call. Trimming removed 3 bases at V and 11 bases at J, with 20 bases between. The CDR3 consists of 15 residues. Germline loops: CDR1 MDHEN, CDR2 SYDVKM. This chain's CDR3 is CASSLVSGRLSAQHF. In DNA, the CDR3 is TGTGCCAGCAGTTTGGTGTCAGGCCGGCTGTCGGCCCAGCATTTT. Full variable domain (missing parts from reference TRBV28 and TRBJ1-5): DVKVTQSSRYLVKRTGEKVFLECVQDMDHENMFWYRQDPGLGLRLIYFSYDVKMKEKGDIPEGYSVSREKKERFSLILESASTNQTSMYLCASSLVSGRLSAQHFGDGTRLSIL.

The chain is built from TRBV7-9 and TRBJ1-2, with TRBD1 matching over 10 bases. Germline lookup yields CDR1 SEHNR and CDR2 FQNEAQ (reference sequence). V lost 5 bases, J lost 5 bases, and 8 bases stayed unmatched. CDR3 length equals 15 residues. CDR3 amino acids: CASSVRTGGLYGYTF. CDR3 sequence (DNA): TGTGCCAGCAGCGTAAGGACAGGGGGGCTTTATGGCTACACCTTC.

This chain joins TRBV9 and TRBJ2-1, with 9 positions matching TRBD1. With 3 bases clipped from V and 8 bases from J, the junction kept 9 bases outside the gene matches. Germline CDR1 reads SGDLS; CDR2 reads YYNGEE. This CDR3 region has 15 residues. This CDR3 reads CASSATGTGRHEQFF. The CDR3 DNA follows: TGTGCCAGCAGCGCAACCGGGACAGGGAGGCATGAGCAGTTCTTC. Based on the CDR3 plus reference TRBV9 and TRBJ2-1, the full variable domain is DSGVTQTPKHLITATGQRVTLRCSPRSGDLSVYWYQQSLDQGLQFLIQYYNGEERAKGNILERFSAQQFPDLHSELNLSSLELGDSALYFCASSATGTGRHEQFFGPGTRLTVL.

Only one count was recorded for this clone. This chain links TRBV6-5 with TRBJ1-4; 10 bases fit TRBD1. The CDR3 runs to 14 residues. J lost 10 bases, V lost 4 bases, and 6 bases had no gene match. Germline V lookup: CDR1 MNHEY, CDR2 SVGAGI. CDR3 in amino acids: CASSSRDRGAKLFF. The CDR3 nucleotides read TGTGCCAGCAGTTCTCGGGACAGGGGAGCAAAACTGTTTTTT.

This chain uses TRBV5-1 with TRBJ2-1, with TRBD2 matching 12 bases. The germline V gene has CDR1 SGHRS and CDR2 YFSETQ. The CDR3 is made up of 14 amino acids. The V segment lost 5 bases and the J segment 7 bases; nucleotides outside the gene matches: 4. The CDR3 reads CASSTGTSGNEQFF. The CDR3 DNA follows: TGCGCCAGCAGTACCGGGACTAGCGGGAATGAGCAGTTCTTC.

V and J are TRBV21-1 and TRBJ2-3; TRBD2 is the table's D call, not checked against the DNA. TRBV21-1 is designated a pseudogene. CDR3 size: 18 residues. The CDR3, as DNA: TGTGCCAGCAGCAACGGAGGGGTGACTAGCGGGACGACAGATACGCAGTATTTT. It yields the protein CASSNGGVTSGTTDTQYF.

This clone was counted between two and nine times. The chain uses TRBV13 and TRBJ1-6, with D perhaps matching TRBD1 (6 bases). The V end was cut by 4 bases, the J end by 7 bases, with 11 bases between. This CDR3 has 14 residues. CDR1 PRHDT and CDR2 FYEKMQ come from the germline V gene (reference sequence). CDR3 coding DNA: TGTGCCAGCAGCTATGACAGGTCCAATTCACCCCTCCACTTT. It codes for CASSYDRSNSPLHF.

This clone was recorded only once. This rearrangement joins TRBV5-4 to TRBJ1-1; D remains unclear. The CDR3 loop spans 12 amino acids. V was clipped by 4 bases and J by 1 base, with 5 bases between them. Per germline, CDR1 SGHNT and CDR2 YYREEE (reference sequence). CDR3 nucleotide sequence: TGTGCCAGCAGCACATGGAACACTGAAGCTTTCTTT. Translated, it gives CASSTWNTEAFF.

The chain couples TRBV9 to TRBJ2-5; D is possibly TRBD1 (6 bases). V was cut by 4 bases and J by 1 base, with 14 bases left in between. Germline V CDR1 and CDR2: SGDLS, YYNGEE. The CDR3 has 15 residues. In DNA, the CDR3 is TGTGCCAGCAGCCTCGGACAGACCCGCCAAGAGACCCAGTACTTC. This codes for CASSLGQTRQETQYF.

The chain couples TRBV15 to TRBJ1-4; 7 positions match TRBD1. Germline values: CDR1 LNHNV, CDR2 YYDKDF (reference sequence). The CDR3 loop spans 15 amino acids. J was trimmed by 6 bases and V by 5 bases; bases with no gene match: 9. This chain's CDR3 is CATSGSRGLDEKLFF. The CDR3 DNA reads TGTGCCACCAGCGGGTCCAGGGGGTTGGATGAAAAACTGTTTTTT.

This chain links TRBV5-6 with TRBJ2-2, with a possible D match to TRBD1 (6 bases). CDR3 length: 15 amino acids. In germline, CDR1 is SGHDT, CDR2 YYEEEE. Trimming pared 4 bases from V and 4 bases from J, leaving 14 bases between. As DNA, the CDR3 is TGTGCCAGCAGCGTGGTGGGGGCGATCACCGGGGAGCTGTTTTTT. Its protein is CASSVVGAITGELFF.

CDR3 in DNA: TGTGCCAGCAGTTTAGCGGGGGGGCAGGGCTACTCACCCCTCCACTTT. As protein: CASSLAGGQGYSPLHF. The chain carries TRBV28 and TRBJ1-6; a possible D gene is TRBD1 (6 bases). The CDR3 runs to 16 residues. Deletions cut 2 bases from V and 10 bases from J, with 18 bases between. CDR1 is MDHEN and CDR2 is SYDVKM in the germline V gene.

This clone was seen a few times. The chain joins TRBV7-8 to TRBJ2-1; D possibly corresponds to TRBD2 (6 bases). The V end lost 5 bases, the J end lost 9 bases, and 23 bases lay between the germline ends. From germline, CDR1 is SGHVS and CDR2 FQNEAQ. CDR3 size: 16 residues. CDR3 sequence (DNA): TGTGCCAGCAGCGCCGGGCGGGGCGTCCCGTCAATTGAGCAGTTCTTC. Its protein is CASSAGRGVPSIEQFF.

The chain employs TRBV27 and TRBJ1-4; maybe TRBD1 (6 bases). V lost 4 bases to trimming and J lost 7 bases, with 10 bases between them. This CDR3 contains 13 residues. The germline V gene encodes CDR1 MNHEY and CDR2 SMNVEV (reference sequence). CDR3 sequence reads: CASSYGGREKLFF. In DNA form, the CDR3 reads TGTGCCAGCAGTTACGGGGGGCGTGAAAAACTGTTTTTT.

V is TRBV19 and J is TRBJ2-7; TRBD1 matches 9 bases. V was pared by 6 bases and J by 5 bases, with 11 bases of the junction left unmatched. This CDR3 has 15 residues. Germline assignment: CDR1 LNHDA and CDR2 SQIVND (reference sequence). CDR3 residues: CASSPGQGFTHEQYF. CDR3 DNA sequence: TGTGCCAGTAGCCCCGGACAGGGGTTTACCCACGAGCAGTACTTC.

This CDR3 reads CASSATAFSTDTQYF. DNA for the CDR3: TGTGCCAGCAGTGCGACAGCGTTCAGCACAGATACGCAGTATTTT. The rearrangement joins TRBV27 to TRBJ2-3; D is possibly TRBD1 (5 bases). V gave up 5 bases and J gave up 0 bases, with 12 bases separating them. Germline V gene data show CDR1 as MNHEY and CDR2 as SMNVEV (reference sequence). CDR3 length equals 15 residues.

This chain connects TRBV6-6 to TRBJ1-5, with TRBD1 matching over 9 bases. The V and J ends lost 3 bases and 6 bases, in that order; junction bases with no gene match: 9. Germline V gene sequence: CDR1 MNHNY, CDR2 SVGAGI (reference sequence). This CDR3 is built from 16 residues. The DNA for the CDR3 is TGTGCCAGCAGTTATCGGGGACAGGGTATGGGTCAGCCCCAGCATTTT. Amino acid sequence: CASSYRGQGMGQPQHF.

V is TRBV3-1 (or the pseudogene TRBV3-2) and J is TRBJ2-3, with TRBD1 identical over 8 bases. The CDR3 is 16 residues long. The J segment lost 2 bases and the V segment lost 4 bases, leaving 8 bases of the junction unmatched. CDR1 and CDR2 (germline): LGHDT, YNNKEL (reference sequence). CDR3 sequence: CASSLRQGFPTDTQYF. CDR3 coding DNA: TGTGCCAGCAGCCTTCGACAGGGGTTCCCCACAGATACGCAGTATTTT.

In DNA form, the CDR3 reads TGCGCCAGCAGCATCATCGCAGGGGGTTCTAACCGTTCACCCCTCCACTTT. Residues: CASSIIAGGSNRSPLHF. The chain links TRBV5-1 to TRBJ1-6, with 7 bases identical to TRBD1. J lost 9 bases, V lost 4 bases, and 16 bases had no gene match. CDR1 SGHRS and CDR2 YFSETQ come from the germline V gene. CDR3 length equals 17 residues.

The chain combines TRBV3-1 (or the pseudogene TRBV3-2) with TRBJ1-2, with 9 bases lining up with TRBD1. The length of the CDR3 is 16 residues. Looked up from germline, CDR1 is LGHDT and CDR2 is YNNKEL (reference sequence). The V segment lost 1 base and the J segment 6 bases; nucleotides outside the gene matches: 9. CDR3 coding DNA: TGTGCCAGCAGCCAAGTACTAGGACAGGGGAACGATGGCTACACCTTC. It codes for CASSQVLGQGNDGYTF.